Below, 26 T cell receptor beta chains from the same sample are listed, as sequenced in a study of T cells in Graves' hyperthyroidism and ophthalmopathy. TCR beta CDR3 sequences were amplified from RNA transcripts. The HTBI primer set served for first-round RT-PCR of the TCR CDR3. TCRdb reanalysed the multiplex PCR reads using MiXCR and keeps one entry per CDR3 protein. There are more than 300,000 distinct CDR3 sequences in the sample; 17% occur only once, and around a third lies in the top ten. Sequenced material: blood. The receptors come from a woman aged 25 to 39 with Graves' hyperthyroidism that later progressed to Graves' ophthalmopathy.

This clonotype came up a few times. The V gene is TRBV10-2, the J gene TRBJ2-1; 9 bases are a match to TRBD2. The CDR3 is 19 residues long. In germline, CDR1 is WSHSY, CDR2 SAAADI. After removal of 4 bases from V and 2 bases from J, the junction contained 15 bases not matched to a gene. The CDR3 region has the DNA TGCGCCAGCAGTGGGGGGCGGGGGGGTTACTATGGTCCCTACAATGAGCAGTTCTTC. It encodes CASSGGRGGYYGPYNEQFF.

This clonotype was counted only a few times. The V call is TRBV5-1, the J call TRBJ2-5, with TRBD2 identical over 10 bases. CDR3 length equals 19 residues. Germline assignment: CDR1 SGHRS and CDR2 YFSETQ. V was pared by 0 bases and J by 2 bases, with 13 bases of the junction left unmatched. The CDR3 nucleotides read TGCGCCAGCAGCTTGGCCATTCAGGCCAGGACTAGCGGACAAGAGACCCAGTACTTC. Translation gives CASSLAIQARTSGQETQYF.

This clonotype was detected many times. V is TRBV7-9 and J is TRBJ1-6; possible D gene TRBD1, 6 bases. CDR3 size: 15 residues. Germline V gives CDR1 SEHNR, CDR2 FQNEAQ (reference sequence). Deletions cut 4 bases from V and 7 bases from J, with 14 bases between. As DNA, the CDR3 is TGTGCCAGCAGCTCGCCGGACAGCTCAAATTCACCCCTCCACTTT. It yields the protein CASSSPDSSNSPLHF.

Many counts were recorded for this clonotype. The J gene is TRBJ1-1, the V gene TRBV6-1; D unclear. The CDR3 is 15 amino acids. Germline assignment: CDR1 MNHNS and CDR2 SASEGT. V dropped 11 bases and J dropped 0 bases, with 19 bases sitting between them. CDR3 sequence: CARGGQAGMNTEAFF. In DNA, the CDR3 is TGTGCCCGAGGTGGTCAGGCGGGGATGAACACTGAAGCTTTCTTT.

The gene calls are TRBV27 and TRBJ2-7, with TRBD2 as a possible D gene (6 bases). The CDR3 is 14 amino acids. V lost 6 bases to trimming and J lost 0 bases, with 12 bases between them. CDR1 is MNHEY and CDR2 is SMNVEV in the germline V gene (reference sequence). DNA for the CDR3: TGTGCCAGCAGACCGGGACTCTACTCCTACGAGCAGTACTTC. It translates to CASRPGLYSYEQYF.

This clonotype was detected only a few times. This chain joins TRBV7-8 and TRBJ2-2; 10 positions match TRBD2. J gave up 5 bases and V 0 bases, and 6 bases lay outside the gene matches. From germline, CDR1 is SGHVS and CDR2 FQNEAQ. The CDR3 is 17 residues long. CDR3 sequence: CASSLALAGAPTGELFF. CDR3 DNA sequence: TGTGCCAGCAGCTTAGCGCTAGCGGGGGCCCCTACCGGGGAGCTGTTTTTT.

Many counts were recorded for this clonotype. V gene TRBV11-2 combines with J gene TRBJ2-7, with a weak D call TRBD1 (6 bases). V lost 2 bases to trimming and J lost 0 bases, with 11 bases between them. CDR3 size: 15 residues. Looked up from germline, CDR1 is SGHAT and CDR2 is FQNNGV. CDR3 residues: CASSLRGTSSYEQYF. DNA of the CDR3: TGTGCCAGCAGCTTAAGGGGGACCAGCTCCTACGAGCAGTACTTC. The variable domain in full, completed from reference TRBV11-2 and TRBJ2-7, reads EAGVAQSPRYKIIEKRQSVAFWCNPISGHATLYWYQQILGQGPKLLIQFQNNGVVDDSQLPKDRFSAERLKGVDSTLKIQPAKLEDSAVYLCASSLRGTSSYEQYFGPGTRLTVT.

This CDR3 reads CASSLWGQGNTEAFF. The CDR3 DNA sequence: TGTGCCAGCAGCTTATGGGGACAGGGGAACACTGAAGCTTTCTTT. The chain links TRBV7-9 to TRBJ1-1, with 9 bases matching TRBD1. V shed 2 bases, J shed 1 base, and the junction held 2 bases outside the gene matches. Germline assignment: CDR1 SEHNR and CDR2 FQNEAQ (reference sequence). The CDR3 is 15 amino acids.

V and J are TRBV20-1 and TRBJ2-7; the D is unclear. Trimming shortened V by 0 bases and J by 3 bases, and 12 bases separated the two germline ends. The CDR3 contains 14 residues. Per germline, CDR1 DFQATT and CDR2 SNEGSKA (reference sequence). The CDR3 nucleotides read TGCAGTGCTAGAGATGGTCTTAAAGACTACGAGCAGTACTTC. This encodes CSARDGLKDYEQYF.

The chain links TRBV27 to TRBJ2-7; 7 nucleotides agree with TRBD1. Germline V lookup: CDR1 MNHEY, CDR2 SMNVEV (reference sequence). The length of the CDR3 is 15 residues. Trimming removed 3 bases from V and 5 bases from J; junction bases left unmatched: 10. CDR3 protein: CASSLVATGSNEQYF. CDR3 nucleotide sequence: TGTGCCAGCAGTTTGGTCGCGACAGGGTCTAACGAGCAGTACTTC.

This clonotype was found many times. This chain uses TRBV7-9 with TRBJ2-1, with TRBD2 matching over 12 bases. The V gene end was trimmed by 6 bases and the J gene end by 8 bases; junction bases not matched to a gene: 8. Germline CDR1 and CDR2: SEHNR and FQNEAQ (reference sequence). The CDR3 extends over 15 amino acids. In nucleotides, the CDR3 is TGTGCCAGCAGGCCTAGCGGGGGGGCCCTCGATGAGCAGTTCTTC. Its translation is CASRPSGGALDEQFF.

Ten or more counts support this clonotype. The chain uses TRBV18 and TRBJ2-3; TRBD1 aligns across 7 bases. V trimming: 2 bases; J trimming: 6 bases; junction bases outside the gene matches: 8. Germline values: CDR1 KGHSH, CDR2 LQKENI. This CDR3 has 15 residues. In nucleotides, the CDR3 is TGTGCCAGCTCACCATTCACAGGGGACATTGATACGCAGTATTTT. This codes for CASSPFTGDIDTQYF.

A few counts support this clonotype. This may be a read error: a much more frequent sequence differs by one nucleotide. J is TRBJ1-3 and V is TRBV11-2; TRBD1 is a possible D gene (5 bases). In germline, CDR1 is SGHAT, CDR2 FQNNGV. This CDR3 contains 15 residues. CDR3 residues: CASSLAGFGGNTTYF. The CDR3 DNA reads TGTGCCAGCAGCTTAGCAGGGTTTGGTGGAAACACCACATATTTT.

This clonotype has at least ten counts. The V call is TRBV29-1, the J call TRBJ2-2, with D maybe TRBD2 (6 bases). This CDR3 is 13 amino acids long. The germline V gene has CDR1 SQVTM and CDR2 ANQGSEA. Trimming pared 1 base from V and 6 bases from J, leaving 9 bases between. This CDR3 reads CSVEGLDAGELFF. The CDR3 nucleotides are TGCAGCGTTGAAGGACTAGACGCCGGGGAGCTGTTTTTT.

Only a few counts were recorded for this clonotype. The J gene is TRBJ2-1, the V gene TRBV29-1; D is unresolved. Germline V gene data show CDR1 as SQVTM and CDR2 as ANQGSEA. This CDR3 is built from 12 residues. Deletions cut 7 bases from V and 3 bases from J, with 10 bases between. Written as DNA, the CDR3 is TGCAGCGCAAAAAGGGACTACAATGAGCAGTTCTTC. Its translation: CSAKRDYNEQFF.

This chain links TRBV20-1 with TRBJ1-2; D not certain. Per the germline V gene, CDR1 is DFQATT and CDR2 is SNEGSKA (reference sequence). V was clipped by 1 base and J by 0 bases, with 9 bases between them. The CDR3 spans 14 residues. The CDR3 DNA reads TGCAGTGCTAGAGGGGCGGGAGCTAACTATGGCTACACCTTC. The encoded protein is CSARGAGANYGYTF.

CDR3 residues: CASSFGLTEETQYF. The CDR3 nucleotides are TGTGCCAGCAGTTTTGGGCTAACGGAAGAGACCCAGTACTTC. V gene TRBV27 combines with J gene TRBJ2-5; D gene ambiguous. The V gene lost 3 bases and the J gene lost 3 bases, with 11 bases spanning the gap. CDR1 MNHEY and CDR2 SMNVEV come from the germline V gene (reference sequence). CDR3 length: 14 amino acids.

The chain is built from TRBV20-1 and TRBJ2-5, with a weak D call TRBD1 (5 bases). CDR1 is DFQATT, CDR2 SNEGSKA, per germline (reference sequence). The CDR3 runs to 13 residues. V gave up 1 base and J gave up 5 bases, with 11 bases separating them. The CDR3 here is CSARGGAWETQYF. The CDR3 DNA follows: TGCAGTGCTAGAGGGGGCGCATGGGAGACCCAGTACTTC.

Ten or more counts support this clonotype. The chain carries TRBV28 and TRBJ1-2, with 9 bases matching TRBD1. This CDR3 contains 17 residues. After removal of 4 bases from V and 4 bases from J, the junction contained 13 bases not matched to a gene. Germline CDR1 reads MDHEN; CDR2 reads SYDVKM. CDR3 nucleotide sequence: TGTGCCAGCAGTTCCAGGACAGGGGAGTTGCTCGTCTATGGCTACACCTTC. It translates to CASSSRTGELLVYGYTF.

V and J are TRBV20-1 and TRBJ2-1, with TRBD2 identical over 7 bases. CDR1 is DFQATT and CDR2 is SNEGSKA in the germline V gene (reference sequence). V lost 6 bases to trimming and J lost 3 bases; unmatched junction nucleotides: 8. The CDR3 spans 14 residues. CDR3 protein: CSAWLADRYNEQFF. In nucleotides, the CDR3 is TGCAGTGCGTGGCTAGCGGATCGCTACAATGAGCAGTTCTTC.

In its sample, this clonotype was seen many times. The chain couples TRBV28 to TRBJ2-5; D gene ambiguous. Germline assignment: CDR1 MDHEN and CDR2 SYDVKM. Trimming took 2 bases from V and 3 from J, leaving 10 bases between them. This CDR3 is 14 amino acids long. CDR3 region: CASSLRGREETQYF. For the CDR3, the DNA is TGTGCCAGCAGTTTACGTGGCAGAGAAGAGACCCAGTACTTC.

This rearrangement joins TRBV28 to TRBJ1-3; D is unclear. The germline V gene has CDR1 MDHEN and CDR2 SYDVKM. The CDR3 spans 13 residues. The V gene lost 4 bases and the J gene lost 5 bases, with 9 bases spanning the gap. The CDR3 sequence is CASSYRNRNTIYF. As DNA, the CDR3 is TGTGCCAGCAGTTATAGGAACCGAAACACCATATATTTT.

V and J are TRBV4-1 and TRBJ1-6; TRBD1 aligns across 7 bases. With 5 bases clipped from V and 7 bases from J, the junction kept 5 bases outside the gene matches. Germline-derived CDR1 and CDR2 are MGHRA and YSYEKL. This CDR3 is 14 amino acids long. The CDR3 here is CASSTTGSNSPLHF. DNA of the CDR3: TGCGCCAGCAGCACGACAGGGAGCAATTCACCCCTCCACTTT.

This clonotype was picked up a small number of times. The V gene is TRBV4-1, the J gene TRBJ1-6, with D unclear. The germline V gene encodes CDR1 MGHRA and CDR2 YSYEKL. V shed 0 bases and J shed 7 bases, with 7 bases lying between them. The CDR3 extends over 14 amino acids. The CDR3 sequence is CASSQEGYNSPLHF. The CDR3 nucleotides are TGCGCCAGCAGCCAAGAAGGTTACAATTCACCCCTCCACTTT.

The rearrangement uses TRBV20-1 and TRBJ1-1, with D unresolved. The CDR3 covers 14 residues. Germline CDR1 DFQATT, CDR2 SNEGSKA (reference sequence). The ends were cut back, 2 bases at V and 0 bases at J, with 10 bases in the middle. The CDR3 reads CSARSDDMNTEAFF. For the CDR3, the DNA is TGCAGTGCTAGATCGGACGATATGAACACTGAAGCTTTCTTT.

This clonotype was observed many times. This sequence joins TRBV3-1 and TRBJ2-7; D unclear. V shed 3 bases and J shed 7 bases, with 13 bases lying between them. This CDR3 region has 13 residues. The V gene's germline CDR1 is LGHDT and CDR2 YNNKEL (reference sequence). CDR3 loop: CASSHFELREQYF. The CDR3 region has the DNA TGTGCCAGCAGCCATTTCGAGTTACGAGAGCAGTACTTC.